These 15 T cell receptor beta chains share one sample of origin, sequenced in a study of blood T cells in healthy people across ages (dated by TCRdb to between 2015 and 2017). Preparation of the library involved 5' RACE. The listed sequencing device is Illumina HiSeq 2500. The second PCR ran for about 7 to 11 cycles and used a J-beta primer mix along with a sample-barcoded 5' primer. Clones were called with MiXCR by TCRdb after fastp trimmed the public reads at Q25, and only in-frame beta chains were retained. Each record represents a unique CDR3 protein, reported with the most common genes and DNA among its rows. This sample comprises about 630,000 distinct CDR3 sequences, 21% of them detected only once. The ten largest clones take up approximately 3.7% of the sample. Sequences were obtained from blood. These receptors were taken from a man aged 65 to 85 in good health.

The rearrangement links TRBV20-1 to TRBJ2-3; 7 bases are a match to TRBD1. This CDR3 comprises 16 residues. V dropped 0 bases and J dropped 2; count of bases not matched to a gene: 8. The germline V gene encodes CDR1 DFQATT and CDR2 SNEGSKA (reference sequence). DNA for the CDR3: TGCAGTGCTAGAGATCCCTTGGGACAGAACACAGATACGCAGTATTTT. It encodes CSARDPLGQNTDTQYF.

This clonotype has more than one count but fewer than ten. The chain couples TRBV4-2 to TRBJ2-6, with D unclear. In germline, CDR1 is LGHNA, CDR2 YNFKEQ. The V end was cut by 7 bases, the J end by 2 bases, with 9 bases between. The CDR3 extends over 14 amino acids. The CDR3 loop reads CASTTEAGANVLTF. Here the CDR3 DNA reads TGTGCCAGCACGACGGAAGCTGGGGCCAACGTCCTGACTTTC.

In nucleotides, the CDR3 is TGTGCCAGCAGCTTCGGACAGGGTCGAGCTTTCTTT. Its protein is CASSFGQGRAFF. The chain links TRBV7-6 to TRBJ1-1; 8 bases are a match to TRBD1. Germline CDR1 and CDR2: SGHVS and FNYEAQ. After removal of 3 bases from V and 10 bases from J, the junction contained 4 bases not matched to a gene. This CDR3 has 12 amino acids.

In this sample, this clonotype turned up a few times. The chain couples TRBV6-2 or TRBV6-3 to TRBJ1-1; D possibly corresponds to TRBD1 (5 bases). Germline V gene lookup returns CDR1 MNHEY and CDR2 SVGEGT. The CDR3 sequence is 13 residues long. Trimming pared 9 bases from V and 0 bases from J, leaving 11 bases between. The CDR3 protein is CASEQDLNTEAFF. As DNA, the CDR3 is TGTGCCAGTGAACAGGATTTGAACACTGAAGCTTTCTTT.

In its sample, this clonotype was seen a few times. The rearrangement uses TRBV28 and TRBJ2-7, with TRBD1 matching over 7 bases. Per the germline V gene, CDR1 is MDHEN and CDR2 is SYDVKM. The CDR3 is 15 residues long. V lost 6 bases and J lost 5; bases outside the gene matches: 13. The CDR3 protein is CASRTPGQAQDEQYF. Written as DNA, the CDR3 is TGTGCCAGCAGGACCCCCGGACAGGCCCAGGACGAGCAGTACTTC. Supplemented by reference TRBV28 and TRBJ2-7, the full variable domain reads DVKVTQSSRYLVKRTGEKVFLECVQDMDHENMFWYRQDPGLGLRLIYFSYDVKMKEKGDIPEGYSVSREKKERFSLILESASTNQTSMYLCASRTPGQAQDEQYFGPGTRLTVT.

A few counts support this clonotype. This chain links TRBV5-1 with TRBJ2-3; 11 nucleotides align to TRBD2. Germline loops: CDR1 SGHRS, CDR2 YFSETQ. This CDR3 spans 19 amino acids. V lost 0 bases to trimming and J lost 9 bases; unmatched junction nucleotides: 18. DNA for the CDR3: TGCGCCAGCAGCTTGGCTCTAGCGGGAGGTCTGCGCAAGGGAGAGACGCAGTATTTT. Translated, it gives CASSLALAGGLRKGETQYF.

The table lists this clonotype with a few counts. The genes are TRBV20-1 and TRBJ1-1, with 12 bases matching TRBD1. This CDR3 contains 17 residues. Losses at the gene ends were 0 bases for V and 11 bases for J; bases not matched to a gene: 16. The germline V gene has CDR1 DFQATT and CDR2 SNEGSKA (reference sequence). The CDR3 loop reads CSAREAFDGTGGAGAFF. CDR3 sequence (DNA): TGCAGTGCTAGAGAGGCTTTTGATGGGACAGGGGGCGCGGGGGCTTTCTTT.

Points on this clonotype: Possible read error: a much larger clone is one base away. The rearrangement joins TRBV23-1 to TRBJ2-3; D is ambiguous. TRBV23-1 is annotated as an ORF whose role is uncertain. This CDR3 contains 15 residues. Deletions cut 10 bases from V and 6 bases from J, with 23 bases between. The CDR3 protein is CANWPIRASKDTQYF. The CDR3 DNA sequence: TGCGCCAATTGGCCCATCCGGGCCTCAAAGGATACGCAGTATTTT.

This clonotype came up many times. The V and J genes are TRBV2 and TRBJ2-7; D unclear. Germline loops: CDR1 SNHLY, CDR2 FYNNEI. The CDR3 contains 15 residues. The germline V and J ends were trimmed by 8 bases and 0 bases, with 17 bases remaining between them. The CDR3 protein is CASERQGPSSYEQYF. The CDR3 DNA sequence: TGTGCCAGCGAGAGACAAGGGCCCAGCTCCTACGAGCAGTACTTC.

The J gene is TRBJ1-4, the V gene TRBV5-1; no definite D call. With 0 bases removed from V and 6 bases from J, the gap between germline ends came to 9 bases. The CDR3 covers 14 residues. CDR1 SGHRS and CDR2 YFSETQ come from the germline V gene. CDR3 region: CASSLVPNDEKLFF. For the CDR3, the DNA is TGCGCCAGCAGCTTGGTCCCGAACGATGAAAAACTGTTTTTT.

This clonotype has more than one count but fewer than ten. For the CDR3, the DNA is TGTGCCATCAGCGAAGGGGGTTATGGCTACACCTTC. Amino acid sequence: CAISEGGYGYTF. The rearrangement joins TRBV10-3 to TRBJ1-2, with a weak D call TRBD1 (6 bases). The germline gives CDR1 ENHRY, CDR2 SYGVKD. Trimming took off 6 bases at V and 5 bases at J, with 10 bases between the two ends. This CDR3 region has 12 residues.

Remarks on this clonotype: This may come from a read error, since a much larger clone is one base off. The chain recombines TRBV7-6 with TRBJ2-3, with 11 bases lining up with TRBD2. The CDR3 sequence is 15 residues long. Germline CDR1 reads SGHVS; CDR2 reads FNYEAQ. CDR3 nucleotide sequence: TGTGCCAGCAGCCCACTAGCGGGAGTAGCAGATACGCAGTGTTTT. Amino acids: CASSPLAGVADTQCF.

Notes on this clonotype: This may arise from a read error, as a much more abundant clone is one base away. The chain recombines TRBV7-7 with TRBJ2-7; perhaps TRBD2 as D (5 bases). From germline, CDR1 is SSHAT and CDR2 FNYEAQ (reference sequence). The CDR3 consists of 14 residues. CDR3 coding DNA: TGTGCTAGCAGCCGGGATCTTCTCTCCTACGAGCGGTACTTC. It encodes CASSRDLLSYERYF.

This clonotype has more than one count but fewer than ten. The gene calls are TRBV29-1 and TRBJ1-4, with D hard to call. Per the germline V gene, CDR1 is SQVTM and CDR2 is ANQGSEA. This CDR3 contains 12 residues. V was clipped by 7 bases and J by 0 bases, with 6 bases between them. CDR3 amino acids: CSGVATNEKLFF. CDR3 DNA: TGCAGCGGGGTTGCAACTAATGAAAAACTGTTTTTT.

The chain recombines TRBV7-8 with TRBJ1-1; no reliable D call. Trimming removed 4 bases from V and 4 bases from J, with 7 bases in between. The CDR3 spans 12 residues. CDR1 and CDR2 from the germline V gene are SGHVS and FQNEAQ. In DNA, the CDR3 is TGTGCCAGCAGCTACCACGGCACTGAAGCTTTCTTT. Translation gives CASSYHGTEAFF.